These 24 T cell receptor beta chains originate from one sample sequenced in a study of blood T cell repertoires in COVID-19. Generated by immunoSEQ multiplex PCR, the TCRdb table keeps only in-frame clones and is missing some. The sample records fewer than 40,000 clones, roughly 80% being singletons. Source material: peripheral blood. The receptors derive from a man aged 80 or over with acute or convalescent COVID-19.

CDR3 protein: CASSQDRGSSYEQYF. CDR3 bases: TGCGCCAGCAGCCAAGATCGGGGGAGCTCCTACGAGCAGTACTTC. The chain recombines TRBV4-3 with TRBJ2-7; tentative D call: TRBD2 (6 bases). Looked up from germline, CDR1 is LGHNA and CDR2 is YSLEER. The CDR3 is 15 amino acids. V gave up 0 bases and J gave up 0 bases, with 9 bases separating them.

CDR3: CAGRTGGSTEAFF. In DNA, the CDR3 is TGTGCCGGTCGAACAGGGGGCTCGACTGAAGCTTTCTTT. The rearrangement uses TRBV28 and TRBJ1-1, with TRBD1 matching 9 bases. This CDR3 comprises 13 residues. The trim removed 11 bases at V and 5 bases at J, leaving 9 bases unmatched. Germline loops: CDR1 MDHEN, CDR2 SYDVKM.

J is TRBJ2-5 and V is TRBV4-2, with 7 nucleotides matching TRBD2. CDR1 is LGHNA and CDR2 is YNFKEQ in the germline V gene. This CDR3 comprises 14 residues. The V segment lost 3 bases and the J segment 5 bases; nucleotides outside the gene matches: 6. CDR3 nucleotide sequence: TGTGCCAGCAGCCAGATGGCGGGGGTGGAGACCCAGTACTTC. Its translation is CASSQMAGVETQYF.

The V gene is TRBV29-1, the J gene TRBJ2-1, with TRBD2 matching 7 bases. Germline CDR1 reads SQVTM; CDR2 reads ANQGSEA. V trimming: 1 base; J trimming: 1 base; junction bases outside the gene matches: 4. The CDR3 length is 15 residues. In nucleotides, the CDR3 is TGCAGCGTTGAAGGGCCAGCGGGGTCCTACAATGAGCAGTTCTTC. The encoded protein is CSVEGPAGSYNEQFF.

This chain uses TRBV6-2 or TRBV6-3 with TRBJ2-1; TRBD1 is a possible D gene (7 bases). CDR3 size: 15 residues. Deletions cut 5 bases from V and 5 bases from J, with 16 bases between. Germline CDR1 and CDR2: MNHEY and SVGEGT. In DNA form, the CDR3 reads TGTGCCAGCAGTGCACTCAGGGGGGTAAACAATGAGCAGTTCTTC. As protein: CASSALRGVNNEQFF.

The chain combines TRBV5-1 with TRBJ1-5; tentative D call: TRBD1 (5 bases). V lost 1 base, J lost 7 bases, and 12 bases lay in between. In germline, CDR1 is SGHRS, CDR2 YFSETQ. This CDR3 spans 14 amino acids. The DNA for the CDR3 is TGCGCCAGCAGCTTGCTCCCAGGGAACCAGCCCCAGCATTTT. Protein: CASSLLPGNQPQHF.

J is TRBJ2-1 and V is TRBV5-1; 8 bases map to TRBD2. This CDR3 contains 19 residues. CDR1 and CDR2 (germline): SGHRS, YFSETQ. The junction had 18 bases not matched to a gene; V was cut back by 3 bases and J by 4 bases. The CDR3 here is CASSYPRGLAIRTYNEQFF. CDR3 DNA: TGCGCCAGCAGCTACCCCCGAGGACTAGCCATACGAACGTACAATGAGCAGTTCTTC.

The V and J genes are TRBV29-1 and TRBJ1-2; 7 positions match TRBD1. CDR1 and CDR2 (germline): SQVTM, ANQGSEA. The CDR3 sequence is 14 residues long. With V trimmed by 2 bases and J by 7 bases, 10 bases remained unmatched. This CDR3 is CSVESGQLMGGYTF. CDR3 DNA: TGCAGCGTTGAATCGGGACAGCTTATGGGTGGCTACACCTTC.

This clone has a single count. The chain is built from TRBV2 and TRBJ2-7; tentative D call: TRBD1 (5 bases). V gave up 2 bases and J gave up 0 bases, with 11 bases separating them. The CDR3 has 15 amino acids. Germline-derived CDR1 and CDR2 are SNHLY and FYNNEI. The CDR3 is CASSETGFLSYEQYF. The CDR3 bases are TGTGCCAGCAGTGAAACAGGATTCCTCTCCTACGAGCAGTACTTC. Full variable domain (rest looked up from reference TRBV2 and TRBJ2-7): EPEVTQTPSHQVTQMGQEVILRCVPISNHLYFYWYRQILGQKVEFLVSFYNNEISEKSEIFDDQFSVERPDGSNFTLKIRSTKLEDSAMYFCASSETGFLSYEQYFGPGTRLTVT.

This clone was observed once. Other nucleotide sequences in the sample specify the same CDR3. The V gene is TRBV27, the J gene TRBJ1-1; D is undetermined. The CDR3 extends over 13 amino acids. Germline lookup yields CDR1 MNHEY and CDR2 SMNVEV (reference sequence). V was clipped by 3 bases and J by 2 bases, with 7 bases between them. The CDR3: CASSFTGNTEAFF. For the CDR3, the DNA is TGTGCCAGCAGTTTTACGGGAAACACTGAAGCTTTCTTT.

The gene calls are TRBV5-6 and TRBJ1-1; D unresolved. Germline CDR1 and CDR2: SGHDT and YYEEEE. The V and J ends lost 4 bases and 0 bases respectively, with 13 bases between them. This CDR3 has 15 amino acids. CDR3 in DNA: TGTGCCAGCAGCCATAGGCCCGGGTTGAACACTGAAGCTTTCTTT. Translated: CASSHRPGLNTEAFF.

This rearrangement joins TRBV18 to TRBJ1-2; D gene ambiguous. Trimming pared 6 bases from V and 1 base from J, leaving 12 bases between. This CDR3 region has 14 residues. CDR1 is KGHSH and CDR2 is LQKENI in the germline V gene. For the CDR3, the DNA is TGTGCCAGCTCGCCAACTGCCCATAACTATGGCTACACCTTC. Protein product: CASSPTAHNYGYTF.

The chain combines TRBV5-1 with TRBJ2-7, with 10 bases that match TRBD2. CDR1 and CDR2 from the germline V gene are SGHRS and YFSETQ. The trim removed 4 bases at V and 1 base at J, leaving 5 bases unmatched. The CDR3 spans 15 residues. The CDR3 DNA is TGCGCCAGCAGCCAGGGACTAGCGTCTTCCTACGAGCAGTACTTC. Protein product: CASSQGLASSYEQYF.

This chain joins TRBV10-3 and TRBJ1-5; 7 nucleotides line up with TRBD1. The trim removed 2 bases at V and 2 bases at J, leaving 3 bases unmatched. Germline V gene lookup returns CDR1 ENHRY and CDR2 SYGVKD. This CDR3 has 15 amino acids. Here the CDR3 DNA reads TGTGCCATCAGTGAGACAGGGGCGGGCAATCAGCCCCAGCATTTT. It yields the protein CAISETGAGNQPQHF.

J is TRBJ2-3 and V is TRBV5-1, with TRBD1 matching 9 bases. CDR1 is SGHRS and CDR2 is YFSETQ in the germline V gene. V was clipped by 0 bases and J by 3 bases; unmatched bases: 2. The CDR3 totals 15 residues. In DNA form, the CDR3 reads TGCGCCAGCAGCTTGGCCGGACAGGGGACAGATACGCAGTATTTT. Its protein product is CASSLAGQGTDTQYF.

The chain employs TRBV4-3 and TRBJ1-2, with D maybe TRBD1 (6 bases). Germline V gene lookup returns CDR1 LGHNA and CDR2 YSLEER. Deletions cut 0 bases from V and 2 bases from J, with 22 bases between. This CDR3 has 19 amino acids. In nucleotides, the CDR3 is TGCGCCAGCAGCCAAGATCGGGCCCTGACGGGGGGCGTCAACTATGGCTACACCTTC. This encodes CASSQDRALTGGVNYGYTF.

This clone was seen just once. The genes are TRBV29-1 and TRBJ2-4; the D is unclear. Trimming left V 7 bases short and J 6 bases short, with 10 bases between. This CDR3 spans 11 amino acids. CDR1 and CDR2 (germline): SQVTM, ANQGSEA. The CDR3 region is CSAAPGNIQYF. CDR3 DNA sequence: TGCAGCGCCGCCCCGGGAAACATTCAGTACTTC.

The chain couples TRBV5-4 to TRBJ1-2; no reliable D call. The germline gives CDR1 SGHNT, CDR2 YYREEE (reference sequence). V was clipped by 3 bases and J by 2 bases, with 5 bases between them. There are 12 residues in the CDR3. The CDR3 here is CASSSQNYGYTF. Here the CDR3 DNA reads TGTGCCAGCAGCTCCCAAAACTATGGCTACACCTTC. The full variable domain, in which reference TRBV5-4 and TRBJ1-2 provide the parts outside the CDR3, is ETGVTQSPTHLIKTRGQQVTLRCSSQSGHNTVSWYQQALGQGPQFIFQYYREEENGRGNFPPRFSGLQFPNYSSELNVNALELDDSALYLCASSSQNYGYTFGSGTRLTVV.

This chain links TRBV19 with TRBJ1-1; 8 nucleotides match TRBD1. V was clipped by 9 bases and J by 5 bases; unmatched bases: 8. The CDR3 has 13 residues. Germline-derived CDR1 and CDR2 are LNHDA and SQIVND (reference sequence). The CDR3 reads CASQTGVGTEAFF. CDR3 coding DNA: TGTGCCAGCCAGACAGGGGTTGGTACTGAAGCTTTCTTT.

The chain uses TRBV15 and TRBJ2-3; 7 bases are a match to TRBD2. This CDR3 region has 14 residues. The V segment lost 5 bases and the J segment 2 bases; nucleotides outside the gene matches: 4. Germline CDR1 LNHNV, CDR2 YYDKDF (reference sequence). This CDR3 reads CATSGGGITDTQYF. CDR3 DNA: TGTGCCACCAGCGGCGGGGGAATCACAGATACGCAGTATTTT.

The V and J genes are TRBV2 and TRBJ2-2; maybe TRBD2 (6 bases). V lost 4 bases and J lost 0, with 9 bases in between. The CDR3 has 15 residues. Germline loops: CDR1 SNHLY, CDR2 FYNNEI. CDR3 sequence reads: CASSGSGANTGELFF. For the CDR3, the DNA is TGTGCCAGCAGTGGTAGCGGTGCGAACACCGGGGAGCTGTTTTTT.

CDR3 residues: CASSRGYEQYF. CDR3 nucleotide sequence: TGTGCCAGCAGTAGGGGTTACGAGCAGTACTTC. The V and J genes are TRBV12-3 or TRBV12-4 and TRBJ2-7; D is possibly TRBD1 (5 bases). The CDR3 covers 11 residues. The V end was cut by 5 bases, the J end by 4 bases, with 6 bases between.

The chain carries TRBV3-1 (or the pseudogene TRBV3-2) and TRBJ1-1; D possibly corresponds to TRBD1 (6 bases). The V gene's germline CDR1 is LGHDT and CDR2 YNNKEL (reference sequence). With 6 bases removed from V and 4 bases from J, the gap between germline ends came to 12 bases. This CDR3 contains 13 residues. CDR3 residues: CASSRGQLTEAFF. In DNA, the CDR3 is TGTGCCAGCAGTAGAGGACAGCTCACTGAAGCTTTCTTT.

V usage is TRBV20-1 and J usage is TRBJ1-2; 7 bases map to TRBD1. Trimming removed 3 bases from V and 4 bases from J; junction bases left unmatched: 8. The CDR3 runs 14 residues. CDR1 is DFQATT, CDR2 SNEGSKA, per germline (reference sequence). CDR3 amino acids: CSASPGQNLYGYTF. In nucleotides, the CDR3 is TGCAGTGCTAGTCCGGGACAGAACCTCTATGGCTACACCTTC.